A single sample gave rise to the 9 T cell receptor beta chains below, sequenced in a study of blood T cell repertoires in COVID-19. Here immunoSEQ multiplex PCR was the method, and the copy in TCRdb shows in-frame clones only, minus some. The sample lists roughly 430,000 clones; approximately 86% were seen once. The source material was PBMCs or T cells enriched from blood (not recorded which). The receptor set was obtained from a woman in her thirties or forties with acute COVID-19.

The J gene is TRBJ1-4, the V gene TRBV11-2, with D unresolved. Germline V gene lookup returns CDR1 SGHAT and CDR2 FQNNGV. Trimming cost V 5 bases and J 0 bases, with 10 bases left between them. The CDR3 totals 15 residues. The CDR3 DNA follows: TGTGCCAGCAGCCTCGGGAGTACAACTAATGAAAAACTGTTTTTT. It translates to CASSLGSTTNEKLFF.

The gene calls are TRBV6-5 and TRBJ1-6, with D hard to call. Germline CDR1 and CDR2: MNHEY and SVGAGI. This CDR3 comprises 14 residues. V lost 8 bases and J lost 8, with 16 bases in between. CDR3 nucleotides: TGTGCCAGCGCCGTGGAGGGCGGATATTCACCCCTCCACTTT. Amino acid sequence: CASAVEGGYSPLHF.

V and J are TRBV10-2 and TRBJ2-3; 10 positions agree with TRBD2. Trimming took 4 bases from V and 6 from J; bases not matched to a gene: 10. There are 16 residues in the CDR3. Germline loops: CDR1 WSHSY, CDR2 SAAADI. For the CDR3, the DNA is TGCGCCAGCAGTGCCCCTAGCGGGGGCCTTCGGGATACGCAGTATTTT. Translating gives CASSAPSGGLRDTQYF.

The CDR3 loop is CASSVQGPPLHF. The CDR3 nucleotides are TGCGCCAGCAGCGTACAGGGGCCACCCCTCCACTTT. J is TRBJ1-6 and V is TRBV4-1, with TRBD1 identical over 7 bases. Trimming took 5 bases from V and 11 from J; bases not matched to a gene: 3. The V gene's germline CDR1 is MGHRA and CDR2 YSYEKL. This CDR3 spans 12 amino acids.

V gene TRBV10-3 combines with J gene TRBJ1-3, with 7 nucleotides matching TRBD1. The CDR3 has 14 amino acids. V lost 6 bases and J lost 2; bases outside the gene matches: 4. CDR1 and CDR2 (germline): ENHRY, SYGVKD. DNA for the CDR3: TGTGCCATCAGCCAAGGGACAGCTGGAAACACCATATATTTT. Its protein is CAISQGTAGNTIYF.

The V gene is TRBV6-1, the J gene TRBJ1-2; TRBD1 matches at 7 bases. V lost 0 bases, J lost 4 bases, and 5 bases stayed unmatched. Germline CDR1 reads MNHNS; CDR2 reads SASEGT. CDR3 size: 15 residues. The CDR3 spells CASSEALRDSYGYTF. In nucleotides, the CDR3 is TGTGCCAGCAGTGAAGCGCTTCGGGACAGCTATGGCTACACCTTC.

The rearrangement uses TRBV19 and TRBJ2-3; perhaps TRBD2 as D (6 bases). Between the trimmed V and J ends, which lost 5 bases and 2 bases, there was a span of 14 bases. The CDR3 spans 15 residues. Germline CDR1 LNHDA, CDR2 SQIVND (reference sequence). CDR3 sequence reads: CASSGSGIYTDTQYF. Here the CDR3 DNA reads TGTGCCAGTAGTGGTAGCGGAATCTACACAGATACGCAGTATTTT.

This chain links TRBV19 with TRBJ2-2, with D unresolved. The CDR3 has 12 amino acids. From germline, CDR1 is LNHDA and CDR2 SQIVND (reference sequence). The V end lost 7 bases, the J end lost 1 base, and 4 bases lay between the germline ends. The CDR3 region is CASNLNTGELFF. CDR3 bases: TGTGCCAGTAACTTGAACACCGGGGAGCTGTTTTTT.

The table lists this clone with a count of one. The chain carries TRBV24-1 and TRBJ1-2; 7 bases line up with TRBD1. The germline gives CDR1 KGHDR, CDR2 SFDVKD. This CDR3 comprises 12 residues. The J segment lost 4 bases and the V segment lost 7 bases, leaving 2 bases of the junction unmatched. CDR3 in DNA: TGTGCCACCAGCCAGGGGGGCTATGGCTACACCTTC. Protein product: CATSQGGYGYTF.